These 30 T cell receptor beta chains were sequenced from one sample in a study of blood T cell repertoires in COVID-19. Only in-frame clones appear in the TCRdb table, and some are missing; sequencing was by immunoSEQ multiplex PCR. The sample lists about 340,000 clones; more than 75% were seen once. The sequencing input was peripheral blood. The receptors derive from a woman aged 18-29 years who had recovered from COVID-19.

The V and J genes are TRBV10-2 and TRBJ1-1; D is possibly TRBD1 (5 bases). V shed 5 bases and J shed 0 bases, with 16 bases lying between them. In germline, CDR1 is WSHSY, CDR2 SAAADI. The CDR3 loop spans 16 amino acids. CDR3 sequence reads: CASSRAQGDMNTEAFF. CDR3 coding DNA: TGCGCCAGCAGTCGGGCCCAGGGCGACATGAACACTGAAGCTTTCTTT.

V and J are TRBV7-2 and TRBJ2-2, with TRBD2 as a possible D gene (5 bases). The CDR3 length is 16 residues. V was pared by 5 bases and J by 0 bases, with 13 bases between. Germline lookup yields CDR1 SGHTA and CDR2 FQGNSA. CDR3 region: CASSPRARTNTGELFF. The CDR3 nucleotides are TGTGCCAGCAGCCCGCGGGCCCGTACGAACACCGGGGAGCTGTTTTTT.

This clone came up a few times. This sequence joins TRBV5-5 and TRBJ2-7; 7 nucleotides match TRBD1. Trimming cost V 4 bases and J 3 bases; bases outside gene matches: 4. Germline CDR1 SGHKS, CDR2 YYEKEE (reference sequence). The CDR3 has 13 amino acids. CDR3 sequence (DNA): TGTGCCAGCAGCCTTACAGGGGTCTACGAGCAGTACGTC. Translated, it gives CASSLTGVYEQYV.

V is TRBV5-5 and J is TRBJ1-6; D is uncertain. Per the germline V gene, CDR1 is SGHKS and CDR2 is YYEKEE (reference sequence). Trimming removed 1 base from V and 7 bases from J, with 9 bases in between. The CDR3 loop spans 14 amino acids. The CDR3 nucleotides are TGTGCCAGCAGCTTGCCGACACGGAATTCACCCCTCCACTTT. Its translation is CASSLPTRNSPLHF. The variable domain in full, completed from reference TRBV5-5 and TRBJ1-6, reads DAGVTQSPTHLIKTRGQQVTLRCSPISGHKSVSWYQQVLGQGPQFIFQYYEKEERGRGNFPDRFSARQFPNYSSELNVNALLLGDSALYLCASSLPTRNSPLHFGNGTRLTVT.

The chain has TRBV5-1 and TRBJ2-2; D is uncertain. Germline CDR1 reads SGHRS; CDR2 reads YFSETQ. V dropped 2 bases and J dropped 4 bases, with 9 bases sitting between them. The CDR3 is made up of 14 amino acids. The CDR3: CASSFLDRTGELFF. CDR3 in DNA: TGCGCCAGCAGCTTCTTAGATCGCACCGGGGAGCTGTTTTTT.

The V and J genes are TRBV9 and TRBJ2-2, with D possibly being TRBD2 (6 bases). CDR1 and CDR2 from the germline V gene are SGDLS and YYNGEE. Trimming removed 1 base from V and 5 bases from J, with 12 bases in between. The CDR3 contains 15 residues. The CDR3 region is CASSVLVGSTGELFF. Written as DNA, the CDR3 is TGTGCCAGCAGCGTATTAGTCGGGAGTACCGGGGAGCTGTTTTTT.

The chain links TRBV9 to TRBJ2-1; TRBD2 matches 7 bases. CDR1 SGDLS and CDR2 YYNGEE come from the germline V gene. This CDR3 contains 13 residues. V lost 7 bases, J lost 8 bases, and 9 bases stayed unmatched. The CDR3 DNA sequence: TGTGCCAGCTCTCGCGGGAGTGGCGATGAGCAGTTCTTC. Protein sequence: CASSRGSGDEQFF.

The rearrangement uses TRBV4-1 and TRBJ2-7; D unresolved. The V and J ends lost 2 bases and 5 bases respectively, with 10 bases between them. The CDR3 runs to 13 residues. Germline CDR1 reads MGHRA; CDR2 reads YSYEKL. The CDR3 region has the DNA TGCGCCAGCAGCCAAAGCCTTAGTGACGAGCAGTACGTC. It yields the protein CASSQSLSDEQYV.

The chain carries TRBV11-3 and TRBJ2-1; D gene uncertain. This CDR3 is built from 17 residues. Trimming took off 5 bases at V and 7 bases at J, with 24 bases between the two ends. Germline values: CDR1 SGHNT, CDR2 YENEEA. CDR3 in amino acids: CASSPRSIPRSGNEQFF. The DNA of the CDR3 is TGTGCCAGCAGCCCCCGTTCTATTCCGAGGTCCGGGAATGAGCAGTTCTTC.

The gene calls are TRBV19 and TRBJ1-4; no clear D. V dropped 1 base and J dropped 5 bases, with 8 bases sitting between them. This CDR3 is 14 amino acids long. Germline loops: CDR1 LNHDA, CDR2 SQIVND (reference sequence). The CDR3 nucleotides are TGTGCCAGTAGTATAGGTCGGGGAAATGAAAAACTGTTTTTT. This translates into CASSIGRGNEKLFF.

This CDR3 reads CASSPDRGSQYV. The CDR3 nucleotides are TGTGCCAGCAGCCCCGACAGGGGGAGTCAGTACGTC. The rearrangement links TRBV2 to TRBJ2-7, with TRBD1 matching 9 bases. Germline CDR1 and CDR2: SNHLY and FYNNEI. The CDR3 totals 12 residues. With 6 bases clipped from V and 10 bases from J, the junction kept 7 bases outside the gene matches.

The chain links TRBV7-9 to TRBJ2-3, with 9 positions matching TRBD2. This CDR3 region has 17 residues. Germline-derived CDR1 and CDR2 are SEHNR and FQNEAQ (reference sequence). V gave up 6 bases and J gave up 4 bases; unmatched junction bases: 14. CDR3 protein: CASRAVPGTSNPDTQYF. The CDR3 DNA reads TGTGCCAGCAGGGCAGTCCCCGGGACTAGCAACCCAGATACGCAGTATTTT.

This clone was picked up one time. The chain has TRBV18 and TRBJ1-1; D not certain. Per the germline V gene, CDR1 is KGHSH and CDR2 is LQKENI. The CDR3 totals 16 residues. Trimming left V 2 bases short and J 4 bases short, with 17 bases between. The CDR3 bases are TGTGCCAGCTCACCAGAGGGCCTTAGGATTGGCACTGAAGCTTTCTTT. This encodes CASSPEGLRIGTEAFF.

This chain connects TRBV6-1 to TRBJ2-1; 12 positions match TRBD1. The junction had 17 bases not matched to a gene; V was cut back by 6 bases and J by 14 bases. The CDR3 has 16 amino acids. The germline V gene encodes CDR1 MNHNS and CDR2 SASEGT. The CDR3 protein is CASRESGTGGSLAEFF. Written as DNA, the CDR3 is TGTGCCAGCAGGGAATCCGGGACAGGGGGCAGTTTAGCGGAGTTCTTC.

The chain combines TRBV15 with TRBJ2-4, with D unclear. The CDR3 spans 16 residues. Trimming removed 6 bases from V and 0 bases from J, with 15 bases in between. The germline CDR1 and CDR2 sequences are LNHNV and YYDKDF (reference sequence). The CDR3 here is CATSTTHTLAKNIQYF. The CDR3 nucleotides are TGTGCCACCAGTACTACTCACACCTTAGCCAAAAACATTCAGTACTTC.

This clone was observed a single time. The chain couples TRBV6-2 or TRBV6-3 to TRBJ2-5, with D unresolved. Germline CDR1 MNHEY, CDR2 SVGEGT. V lost 2 bases and J 5 bases, leaving 9 bases between the germline ends. CDR3 length equals 13 residues. The CDR3 sequence is CASSYSFRETQYF. For the CDR3, the DNA is TGTGCCAGCAGTTACAGCTTCAGGGAGACCCAGTACTTC.

The rearrangement uses TRBV2 and TRBJ1-3; D remains ambiguous. The CDR3 is 17 amino acids. Germline CDR1 SNHLY, CDR2 FYNNEI. V shed 6 bases and J shed 0 bases, with 18 bases lying between them. Written as DNA, the CDR3 is TGTGCCAGCAGAGACGTAATGAGGCAGTTCTCTGGAAACACCATATATTTT. Translation gives CASRDVMRQFSGNTIYF.

A note on this clone: This sample includes further DNA sequences coding for the same CDR3. The chain has TRBV19 and TRBJ1-4; weak D call: TRBD1 (5 bases). CDR1 and CDR2 from the germline V gene are LNHDA and SQIVND (reference sequence). Trimming shortened V by 3 bases and J by 0 bases, and 8 bases separated the two germline ends. The CDR3 contains 15 residues. The CDR3: CASSIGGTTNEKLFF. DNA of the CDR3: TGTGCCAGTAGTATCGGGGGAACAACTAATGAAAAACTGTTTTTT.

This clone was observed a handful of times. This chain joins TRBV9 and TRBJ2-1; 8 bases align to TRBD2. After removal of 4 bases from V and 9 bases from J, the junction contained 12 bases not matched to a gene. Germline CDR1 is SGDLS and CDR2 is YYNGEE. The CDR3 is made up of 15 amino acids. The DNA for the CDR3 is TGTGCCAGCAGCCCCCGGGGACTAGGAGTGGTTGAGCAGTTCTTC. This encodes CASSPRGLGVVEQFF. The complete variable domain, with remaining parts taken from reference TRBV9 and TRBJ2-1, reads DSGVTQTPKHLITATGQRVTLRCSPRSGDLSVYWYQQSLDQGLQFLIQYYNGEERAKGNILERFSAQQFPDLHSELNLSSLELGDSALYFCASSPRGLGVVEQFFGPGTRLTVL.

V usage is TRBV5-4 and J usage is TRBJ1-2, with D maybe TRBD1 (6 bases). Germline loops: CDR1 SGHNT, CDR2 YYREEE (reference sequence). The germline V and J ends were trimmed by 4 bases and 1 base, with 8 bases remaining between them. This CDR3 region has 13 residues. In DNA, the CDR3 is TGTGCCAGCAGCCCGGACAGTAACTATGGCTACACCTTC. It specifies CASSPDSNYGYTF. Together with reference TRBV5-4 and TRBJ1-2, the CDR3 gives the full variable domain: ETGVTQSPTHLIKTRGQQVTLRCSSQSGHNTVSWYQQALGQGPQFIFQYYREEENGRGNFPPRFSGLQFPNYSSELNVNALELDDSALYLCASSPDSNYGYTFGSGTRLTVV.

The count of this clone is one. The chain couples TRBV9 to TRBJ1-3; possibly TRBD1 for D (5 bases). CDR1 and CDR2 (germline): SGDLS, YYNGEE. V was pared by 0 bases and J by 4 bases, with 14 bases between. This CDR3 is 16 amino acids long. As DNA, the CDR3 is TGTGCCAGCAGCGTAGATCTCCGGGGGTCCGGAAACACCATATATTTT. As protein: CASSVDLRGSGNTIYF. Variable domain in full (rest from reference TRBV9 and TRBJ1-3): DSGVTQTPKHLITATGQRVTLRCSPRSGDLSVYWYQQSLDQGLQFLIQYYNGEERAKGNILERFSAQQFPDLHSELNLSSLELGDSALYFCASSVDLRGSGNTIYFGEGSWLTVV.

For this clone: This sample also contains other DNA sequences that code for the same CDR3. This chain connects TRBV4-1 to TRBJ1-5; a weak D match, TRBD1 (5 bases). Trimming shortened V by 4 bases and J by 7 bases, and 11 bases separated the two germline ends. The CDR3 totals 13 residues. The germline V gene encodes CDR1 MGHRA and CDR2 YSYEKL. The CDR3 DNA follows: TGCGCCAGCAGCCCAGGCGGGGGACAGCCCCAGCATTTT. This gives the protein CASSPGGGQPQHF.

The CDR3, as DNA: TGCGCCAGCAGCCAAGTTGTCCAGGTTGGTTACAATGAGCAGTTCTTC. It is translated as CASSQVVQVGYNEQFF. This rearrangement joins TRBV4-1 to TRBJ2-1; D gene unclear. V was shortened by 1 base and J by 4 bases, with 14 bases between the two germline ends. The CDR3 runs to 16 residues. In germline, CDR1 is MGHRA, CDR2 YSYEKL.

The CDR3 sequence: CASSRQDREIYGYTF. In DNA form, the CDR3 reads TGTGCCAGCAGCCGGCAGGACAGGGAAATCTATGGCTACACCTTC. The rearrangement joins TRBV5-5 to TRBJ1-2; 8 nucleotides line up with TRBD1. The germline V gene encodes CDR1 SGHKS and CDR2 YYEKEE (reference sequence). The CDR3 sequence is 15 residues long. The V gene end was trimmed by 4 bases and the J gene end by 4 bases; junction bases not matched to a gene: 9.

V is TRBV4-2 and J is TRBJ1-4; perhaps TRBD1 as D (5 bases). Germline loops: CDR1 LGHNA, CDR2 YNFKEQ. Trimming shortened V by 2 bases and J by 5 bases, and 12 bases separated the two germline ends. CDR3 length equals 15 residues. CDR3 nucleotide sequence: TGTGCCAGCAGCCAACGGGGGGGGAGGAATGAAAAACTGTTTTTT. Protein product: CASSQRGGRNEKLFF.

The chain carries TRBV30 and TRBJ2-7, with TRBD2 identical over 8 bases. The CDR3 sequence is 13 residues long. Germline values: CDR1 GTSNPN, CDR2 SVGIG (reference sequence). J lost 7 bases, V lost 1 base, and 6 bases had no gene match. CDR3: CAWSAAGAGEQYV. CDR3 DNA: TGTGCCTGGAGTGCAGCGGGAGCTGGGGAGCAGTACGTC.

This chain uses TRBV24-1 with TRBJ1-6; D is possibly TRBD1 (6 bases). Trimming removed 7 bases at V and 7 bases at J, with 10 bases between. The CDR3 loop spans 13 amino acids. Germline CDR1 reads KGHDR; CDR2 reads SFDVKD. The CDR3 region has the DNA TGTGCCACCAGCAGGGACATGAATTCACCCCTCCACTTT. Encoded protein: CATSRDMNSPLHF.

J is TRBJ2-1 and V is TRBV6-5; no reliable D call. The CDR3 is 12 residues long. The V end lost 6 bases, the J end lost 9 bases, and 12 bases lay between the germline ends. Germline CDR1 is MNHEY and CDR2 is SVGAGI. As DNA, the CDR3 is TGTGCCAGCAGCCCCACCACGGGTGAGCAGTTCTTC. Its protein product is CASSPTTGEQFF.

The genes are TRBV6-5 and TRBJ2-7; 7 bases agree with TRBD1. The CDR3 runs to 13 residues. V dropped 5 bases and J dropped 5; count of bases not matched to a gene: 6. Germline V gene sequence: CDR1 MNHEY, CDR2 SVGAGI. Written as DNA, the CDR3 is TGTGCCAGCAGTCGAGGGGGCAACGACGAGCAGTACGTC. Amino acid sequence: CASSRGGNDEQYV.

This chain uses TRBV18 with TRBJ2-3; D is possibly TRBD1 (7 bases). V lost 2 bases, J lost 2 bases, and 14 bases lay in between. Germline values: CDR1 KGHSH, CDR2 LQKENI. This CDR3 has 16 amino acids. Written as DNA, the CDR3 is TGTGCCAGCTCACCAGAGACAGGGAGGCTCACAGATACGCAGTATTTT. This codes for CASSPETGRLTDTQYF.